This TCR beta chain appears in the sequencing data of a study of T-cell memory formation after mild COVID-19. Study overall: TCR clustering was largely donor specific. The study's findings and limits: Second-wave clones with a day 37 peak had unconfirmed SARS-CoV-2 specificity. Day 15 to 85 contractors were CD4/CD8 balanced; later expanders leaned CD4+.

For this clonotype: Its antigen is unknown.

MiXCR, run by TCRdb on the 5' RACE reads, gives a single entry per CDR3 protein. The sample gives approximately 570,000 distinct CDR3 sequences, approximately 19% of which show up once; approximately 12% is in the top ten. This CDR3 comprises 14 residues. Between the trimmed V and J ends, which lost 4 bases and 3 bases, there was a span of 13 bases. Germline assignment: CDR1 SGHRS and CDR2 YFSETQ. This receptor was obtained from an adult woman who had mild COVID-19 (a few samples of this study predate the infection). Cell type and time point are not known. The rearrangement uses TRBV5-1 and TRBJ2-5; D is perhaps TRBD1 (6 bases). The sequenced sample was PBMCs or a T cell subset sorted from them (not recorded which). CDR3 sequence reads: CASSHTKGEETQYF. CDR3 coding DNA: TGCGCCAGCAGCCACACCAAGGGGGAAGAGACCCAGTACTTC. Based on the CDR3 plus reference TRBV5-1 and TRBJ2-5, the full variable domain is KAGVTQTPRYLIKTRGQQVTLSCSPISGHRSVSWYQQTPGQGLQFLFEYFSETQRNKGNFPGRFSGRQFSNSRSEMNVSTLELGDSALYLCASSHTKGEETQYFGPGTRLLVL.